This TCR beta chain was found in a study of monozygotic twins with inflammatory bowel disease. CDR1 SGHVS and CDR2 FNYEAQ come from the germline V gene. This CDR3 is built from 15 residues. The template switching step added UMIs that contained a 6-nucleotide sample barcode. TCRdb derives one entry per CDR3 protein from the 5' RACE reads, leaving out DNA. The sample data list just over 300,000 distinct CDR3 sequences. The rearrangement uses TRBV7-6 and TRBJ2-5; TCRdb's assignment of TRBD1 cannot be checked, as there is no DNA. The clonotype originates from a human donor with ulcerative colitis or Crohn's disease, or a healthy co-twin of an affected twin (not recorded which). Sequenced: blood. CDR3 loop: CASSPPTNYQETQYF.